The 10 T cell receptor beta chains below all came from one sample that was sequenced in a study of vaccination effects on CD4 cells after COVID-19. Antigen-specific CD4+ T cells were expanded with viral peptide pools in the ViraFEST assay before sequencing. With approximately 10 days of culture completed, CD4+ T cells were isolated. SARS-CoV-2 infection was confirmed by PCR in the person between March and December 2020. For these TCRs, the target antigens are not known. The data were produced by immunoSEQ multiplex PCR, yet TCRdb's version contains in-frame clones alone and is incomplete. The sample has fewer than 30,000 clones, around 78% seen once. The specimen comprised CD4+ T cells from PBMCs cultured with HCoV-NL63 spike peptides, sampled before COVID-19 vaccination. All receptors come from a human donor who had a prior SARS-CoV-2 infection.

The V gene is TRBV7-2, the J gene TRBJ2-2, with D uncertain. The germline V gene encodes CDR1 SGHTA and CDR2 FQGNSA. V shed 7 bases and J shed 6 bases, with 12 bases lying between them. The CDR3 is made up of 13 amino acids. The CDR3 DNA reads TGTGCCAGCAACTCACTTTGGGCCGGGGAGCTGTTTTTT. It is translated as CASNSLWAGELFF.

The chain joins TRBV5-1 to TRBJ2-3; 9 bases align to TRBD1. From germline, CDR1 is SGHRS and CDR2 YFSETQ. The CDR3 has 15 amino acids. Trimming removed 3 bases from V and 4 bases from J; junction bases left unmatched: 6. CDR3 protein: CASSSSGTGSDTQYF. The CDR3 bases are TGCGCCAGCAGCTCCTCCGGGACAGGGTCAGATACGCAGTATTTT.

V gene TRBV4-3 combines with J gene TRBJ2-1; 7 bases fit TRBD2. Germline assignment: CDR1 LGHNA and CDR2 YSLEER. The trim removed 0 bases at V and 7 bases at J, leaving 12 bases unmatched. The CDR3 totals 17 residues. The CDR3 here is CASSQEGGIPQINEQFF. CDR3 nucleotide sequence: TGCGCCAGCAGCCAAGAGGGAGGGATACCCCAAATTAATGAGCAGTTCTTC.

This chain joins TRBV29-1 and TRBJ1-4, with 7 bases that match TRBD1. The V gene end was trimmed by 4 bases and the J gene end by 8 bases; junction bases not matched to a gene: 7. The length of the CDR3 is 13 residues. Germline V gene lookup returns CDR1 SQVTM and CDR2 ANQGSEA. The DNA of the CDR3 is TGCAGCGTTGTTAGGGGGCTGGGCGAAAAACTGTTTTTT. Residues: CSVVRGLGEKLFF.

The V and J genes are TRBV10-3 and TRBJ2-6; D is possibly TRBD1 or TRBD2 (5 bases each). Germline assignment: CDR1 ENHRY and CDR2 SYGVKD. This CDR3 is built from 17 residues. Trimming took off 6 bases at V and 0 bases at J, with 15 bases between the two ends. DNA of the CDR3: TGTGCCATCAGGGGACGGACGGTCATCTCTGGGGCCAACGTCCTGACTTTC. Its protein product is CAIRGRTVISGANVLTF.

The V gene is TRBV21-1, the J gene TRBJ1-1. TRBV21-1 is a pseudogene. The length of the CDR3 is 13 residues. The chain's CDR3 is CASSKERYCEAFF. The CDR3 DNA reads TGTGCCAGCAGCAAAGAAAGGTATTGTGAAGCTTTCTTT.

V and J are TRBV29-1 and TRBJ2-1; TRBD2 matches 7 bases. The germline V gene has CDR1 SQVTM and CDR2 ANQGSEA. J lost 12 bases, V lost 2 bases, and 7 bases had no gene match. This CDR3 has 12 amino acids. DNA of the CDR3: TGCAGCGTTGAACCGCAGCGGGGTATGCAGTTCTTC. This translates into CSVEPQRGMQFF.

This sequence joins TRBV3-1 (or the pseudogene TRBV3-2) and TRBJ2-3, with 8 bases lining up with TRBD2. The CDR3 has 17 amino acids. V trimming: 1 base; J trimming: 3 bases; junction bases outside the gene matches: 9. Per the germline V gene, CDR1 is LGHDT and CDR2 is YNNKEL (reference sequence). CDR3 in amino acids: CASSQGMSVAGTDTQYF. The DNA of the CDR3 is TGTGCCAGCAGCCAAGGGATGTCGGTAGCGGGAACAGATACGCAGTATTTT.

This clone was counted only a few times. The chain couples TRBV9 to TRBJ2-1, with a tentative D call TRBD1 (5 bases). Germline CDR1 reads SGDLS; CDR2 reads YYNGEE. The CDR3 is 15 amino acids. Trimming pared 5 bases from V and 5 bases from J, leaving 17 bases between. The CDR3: CASSSWAGLDNEQFF. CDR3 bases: TGTGCCAGCAGTTCATGGGCAGGGCTGGACAATGAGCAGTTCTTC. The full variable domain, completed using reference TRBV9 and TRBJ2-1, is DSGVTQTPKHLITATGQRVTLRCSPRSGDLSVYWYQQSLDQGLQFLIQYYNGEERAKGNILERFSAQQFPDLHSELNLSSLELGDSALYFCASSSWAGLDNEQFFGPGTRLTVL.

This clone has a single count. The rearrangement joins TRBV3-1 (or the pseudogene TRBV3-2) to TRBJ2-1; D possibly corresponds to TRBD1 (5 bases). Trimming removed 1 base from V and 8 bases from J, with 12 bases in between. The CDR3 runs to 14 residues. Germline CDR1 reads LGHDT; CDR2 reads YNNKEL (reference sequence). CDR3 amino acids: CASSQVQGRDEQFF. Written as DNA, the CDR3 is TGTGCCAGCAGCCAAGTCCAGGGTCGGGATGAGCAGTTCTTC.